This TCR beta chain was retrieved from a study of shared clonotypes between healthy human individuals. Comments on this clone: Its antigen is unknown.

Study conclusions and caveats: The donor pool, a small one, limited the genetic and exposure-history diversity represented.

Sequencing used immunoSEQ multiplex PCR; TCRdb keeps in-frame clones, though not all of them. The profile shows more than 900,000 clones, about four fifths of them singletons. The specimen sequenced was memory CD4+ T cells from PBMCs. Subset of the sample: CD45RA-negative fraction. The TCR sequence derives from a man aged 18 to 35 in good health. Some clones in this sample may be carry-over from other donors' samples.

The CDR3 is CASSSGGVDYEQYF. The CDR3 DNA sequence: TGTGCCAGCAGTTCAGGGGGCGTGGACTACGAGCAGTACTTC. The chain uses TRBV6-5 and TRBJ2-7, with 8 bases fitting TRBD1. Germline V gene lookup returns CDR1 MNHEY and CDR2 SVGAGI. The CDR3 totals 14 residues. J lost 3 bases, V lost 4 bases, and 5 bases had no gene match.